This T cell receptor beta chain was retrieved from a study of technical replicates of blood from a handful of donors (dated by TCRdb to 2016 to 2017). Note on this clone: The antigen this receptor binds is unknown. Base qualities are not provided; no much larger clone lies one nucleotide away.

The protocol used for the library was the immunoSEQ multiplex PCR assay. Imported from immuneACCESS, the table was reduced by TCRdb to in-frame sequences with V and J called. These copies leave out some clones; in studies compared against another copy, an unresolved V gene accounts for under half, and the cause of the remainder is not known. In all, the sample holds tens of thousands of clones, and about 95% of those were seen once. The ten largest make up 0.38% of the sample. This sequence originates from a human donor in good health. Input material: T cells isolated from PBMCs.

The nucleotide sequence reads TGCGCCAGCAGCCAAGGCCACTTTGAAGCTTTCTTT. This is translated as CASSQGHFEAFF. The V gene is TRBV4-3 and the J gene is TRBJ1-1, with the D gene call left open. From the cysteine through the phenylalanine, the CDR3 covers 12 amino acids. Kept here is only the CDR3 DNA, which spans 36 bases and is read in frame from base 1. CDR1 LGHNA and CDR2 YSLEER are derived from the germline V gene. Between the V and J ends, shortened by 1 base and 7 bases respectively, the junction contains 7 bases.